This paragraph reports one T cell receptor (beta chain). Its target is unknown. This entry is derived from a study of Ad26.COV2.S vaccination and SARS-CoV-2 variants. About the study: Participants got Ad26.COV2.S intramuscularly, once or twice 56 days apart.

Study-level points and caveats: Total T cell responses may have been underestimated by the TCR breadth and depth analyses. Vaccine and placebo recipients had similar non-spike TCR breadth.

Clones were sequenced by immunoSEQ multiplex PCR, and TCRdb holds only the in-frame ones, with some missing. The table shows 400,000 to 450,000 clones, with 92% occurring only once. Germline values: CDR1 SGHVS, CDR2 FQNEAQ. The CDR3 covers 15 residues. Trimming pared 0 bases from V and 4 bases from J, leaving 12 bases between. Treatment in this sample: roughly 19 received Ad26.COV2.S at low or high dose, single or two shots; several received placebo; per-sample allocation not given. Sampling took place 63 days after the first vaccine or placebo injection. An adult of 18-55 years in Boston served as donor.

The chain couples TRBV7-8 to TRBJ2-5; perhaps TRBD1 as D (5 bases). The TCR was taken from a person aged 18 to 59 who received the Ad26.COV2.S COVID-19 vaccine or a placebo. Source: peripheral blood, taken in a trial of Ad26.COV2.S vaccine versus placebo. Here the CDR3 reads CASSLAGQNGETQYF. In DNA form, the CDR3 reads TGTGCCAGCAGCTTAGCGGGGCAAAATGGAGAGACCCAGTACTTC. Supplemented by reference TRBV7-8 and TRBJ2-5, the full variable domain reads GAGVSQSPRYKVAKRGQDVALRCDPISGHVSLFWYQQALGQGPEFLTYFQNEAQLDKSGLPSDRFFAERPEGSVSTLKIQRTQQEDSAVYLCASSLAGQNGETQYFGPGTRLLVL.